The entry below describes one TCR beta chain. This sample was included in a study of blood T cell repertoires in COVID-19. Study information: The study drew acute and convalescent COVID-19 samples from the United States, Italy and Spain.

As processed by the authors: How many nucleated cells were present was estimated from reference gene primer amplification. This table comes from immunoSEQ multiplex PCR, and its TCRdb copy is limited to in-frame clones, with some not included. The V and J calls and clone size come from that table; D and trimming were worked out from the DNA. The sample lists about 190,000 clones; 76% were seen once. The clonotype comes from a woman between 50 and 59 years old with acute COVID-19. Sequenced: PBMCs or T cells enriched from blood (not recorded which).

CDR3 amino acids: CASSPGRAGLYEQYV. The CDR3 DNA follows: TGTGCCAGCAGCCCAGGCAGGGCAGGCCTCTACGAGCAGTACGTC. V and J are TRBV3-1 (or the pseudogene TRBV3-2) and TRBJ2-7; TRBD1 might be the D (5 bases). CDR1 and CDR2 from the germline V gene are LGHDT and YNNKEL (reference sequence). V was pared by 4 bases and J by 3 bases, with 16 bases between. The CDR3 sequence is 15 residues long.